This T cell receptor (beta chain) was profiled in a study of shared clonotypes between healthy human individuals. Study-wide points: Clonotype sharing among donors likely depends on sequencing depth.

CDR1 SGHTA and CDR2 FQGNSA come from the germline V gene. The CDR3 is made up of 13 amino acids. Authors' data handling: Sequence data from immunoSEQ were junction-only and lacked quality scores; consequently, filtering differed. Sequencing used immunoSEQ multiplex PCR; TCRdb keeps in-frame clones, though not all of them. The DNA was the basis for D and trimming; V, J and clone size are from that table. In the table there are over 2 million clones, 85% to 95% of which are singletons. Details on this clone: Its specificity is unknown. A junction end diverges from the germline sequence, so it may reflect a read error.

Every one of the donors was a Caucasian adult that lived in Nashville, Tennessee. The sequencing sample was made of naive CD4+ T cells sorted from blood. Subset here: CD45RA+ positively selected. V usage is TRBV7-2 and J usage is TRBJ2-3; maybe TRBD2 (6 bases). This clonotype was sampled from a man in his late teens or twenties in good health. Here the CDR3 DNA reads TGTGCCAGCAGCATAGCGGGCACAGATACGCAGTATTTT. Its translation: CASSIAGTDTQYF.